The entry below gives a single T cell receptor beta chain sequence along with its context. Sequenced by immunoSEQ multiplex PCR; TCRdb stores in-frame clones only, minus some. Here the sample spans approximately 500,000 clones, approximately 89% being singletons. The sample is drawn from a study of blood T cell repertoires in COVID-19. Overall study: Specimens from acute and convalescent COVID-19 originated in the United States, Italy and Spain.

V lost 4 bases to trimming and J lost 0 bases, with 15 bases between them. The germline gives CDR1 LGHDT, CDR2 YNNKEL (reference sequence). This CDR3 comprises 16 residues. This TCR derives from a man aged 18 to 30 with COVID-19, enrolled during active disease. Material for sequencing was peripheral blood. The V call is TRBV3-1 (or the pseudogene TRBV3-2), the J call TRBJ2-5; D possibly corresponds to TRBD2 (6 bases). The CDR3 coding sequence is TGTGCCAGCAGCCCCCGGAGGCCTAGCGACCAAGAGACCCAGTACTTC. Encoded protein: CASSPRRPSDQETQYF.